Included here is one T cell receptor beta chain sequence, with context. This entry comes from a study of T cells in Graves' hyperthyroidism and ophthalmopathy. Authors of the study amplified TCR beta CDR3 regions from RNA transcripts. Carried out on the TCR CDR3, a first-round RT-PCR used the HTBI primer set. TCRdb recomputed calls from the multiplex PCR reads with MiXCR, one row per CDR3 protein. The repertoire has approximately 520,000 distinct CDR3 sequences, approximately 24% of them found once; the top ten carry around 10%. This CDR3 spans 19 amino acids. V was shortened by 2 bases and J by 0 bases, with 17 bases between the two germline ends.

This receptor was identified in a woman in her twenties or thirties with Graves' ophthalmopathy. This sequence joins TRBV12-3 or TRBV12-4 and TRBJ2-6, with D possibly being TRBD1 (6 bases). The sample taken for sequencing was blood. This chain's CDR3 is CASSLRLGHSNSGANVLTF. DNA for the CDR3: TGTGCCAGCAGTTTAAGATTGGGACACTCGAACTCTGGGGCCAACGTCCTGACTTTC.